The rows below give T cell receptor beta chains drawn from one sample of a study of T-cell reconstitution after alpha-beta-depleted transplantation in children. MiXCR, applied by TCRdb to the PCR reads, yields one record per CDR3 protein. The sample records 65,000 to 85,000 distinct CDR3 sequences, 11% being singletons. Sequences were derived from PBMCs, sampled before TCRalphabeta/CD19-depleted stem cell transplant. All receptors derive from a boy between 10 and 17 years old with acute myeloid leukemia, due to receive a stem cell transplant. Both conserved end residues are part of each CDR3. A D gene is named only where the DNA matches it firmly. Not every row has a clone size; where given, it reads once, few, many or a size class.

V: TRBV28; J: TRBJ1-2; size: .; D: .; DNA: TGTGCCAGCAGCCTACCCCGTGCGGGGGAGTATGGCTACACCTTC; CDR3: CASSLPRAGEYGYTF
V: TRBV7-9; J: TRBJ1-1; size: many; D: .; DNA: TGTGCCAGCAGCTTAGACGTCGGGTTCACTGAAGCTTTCTTT; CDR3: CASSLDVGFTEAFF
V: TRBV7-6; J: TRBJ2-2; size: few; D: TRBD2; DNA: TGTGCCAGCAGCCCCGGGACTAGCGGCGGGGAGCTGTTTTTT; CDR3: CASSPGTSGGELFF
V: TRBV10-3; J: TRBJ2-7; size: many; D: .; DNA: TGTGCCATCAGTGAGGGGGAGGGGGCCGTCGAGCAGTACTTC; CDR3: CAISEGEGAVEQYF
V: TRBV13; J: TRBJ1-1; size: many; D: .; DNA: TGTGCCAGCAGCTTACAGAGGAACACTGAAGCTTTCTTT; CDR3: CASSLQRNTEAFF
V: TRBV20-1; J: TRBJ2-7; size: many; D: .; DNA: TGCAGTGCTAGAGATGGGGGGCCGGGCGCCTACGAGCAGTACTTC; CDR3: CSARDGGPGAYEQYF
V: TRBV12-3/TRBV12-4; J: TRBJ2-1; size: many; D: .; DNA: TGTGCCAGCAGGAAAACCTCTAATCCCTACAATGAGCAGTTCTTC; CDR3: CASRKTSNPYNEQFF
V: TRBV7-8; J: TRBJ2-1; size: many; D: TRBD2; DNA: TGTGCCAGCAGCTTAGACCCTACTAGCGTTGAGCAGTTCTTC; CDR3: CASSLDPTSVEQFF
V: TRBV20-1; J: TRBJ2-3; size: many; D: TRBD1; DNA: TGCAGTGCGCCCGGGACAGACACAGATACGCAGTATTTT; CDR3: CSAPGTDTDTQYF
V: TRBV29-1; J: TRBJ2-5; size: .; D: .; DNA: TGCAGCGTCGCCGGGCCAGGGACCGGCGAGAGGGAGACCCAGTACTTC; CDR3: CSVAGPGTGERETQYF
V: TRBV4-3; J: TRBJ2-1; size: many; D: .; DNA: TGCGCCAGCAGCCAAGCGCTAGCCCGGGAGTGGAATGAGCAGTTCTTC; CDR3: CASSQALAREWNEQFF
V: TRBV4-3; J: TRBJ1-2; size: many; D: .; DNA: TGCGCCAGCAGCCAAGATCTGGCAGGAACAGCCTATGGCTACACCTTC; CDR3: CASSQDLAGTAYGYTF
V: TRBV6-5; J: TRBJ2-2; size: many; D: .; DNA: TGTGCCAGCAGTTTACGGGGACCGAACACCGGGGAGCTGTTTTTT; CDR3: CASSLRGPNTGELFF
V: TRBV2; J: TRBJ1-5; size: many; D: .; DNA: TGTGCCAGCAGTGAAGAGGCAGTAACTAGCAATCAGCCCCAGCATTTT; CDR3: CASSEEAVTSNQPQHF
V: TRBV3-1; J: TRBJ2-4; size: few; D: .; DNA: TGTGCCAGCAGCACCAGGGAAAACATTCAGTACTTC; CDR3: CASSTRENIQYF
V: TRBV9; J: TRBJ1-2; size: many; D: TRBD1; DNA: TGTGCCAGCAGCCCCAGCCCGGGACAGTCAAACTATGGCTACACCTTC; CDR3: CASSPSPGQSNYGYTF
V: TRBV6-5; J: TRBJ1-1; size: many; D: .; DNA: TGTGCCAGCAGTTACTCGGGGGTAGGGGCTGAAGCTTTCTTT; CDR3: CASSYSGVGAEAFF
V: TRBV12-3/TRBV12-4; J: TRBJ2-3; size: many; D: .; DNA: TGTGCCAGCAGCCGAAGAACCACAGATACGCAGTATTTT; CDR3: CASSRRTTDTQYF
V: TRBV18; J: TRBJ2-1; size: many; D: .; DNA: TGTGCCAGCTCACCACGGGACCTGGTGCAGTTCTTC; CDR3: CASSPRDLVQFF
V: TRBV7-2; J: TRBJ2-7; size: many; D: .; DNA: TGTGCCAGCAGCTTGCAAGGCTACGAGCAGTACTTC; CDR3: CASSLQGYEQYF
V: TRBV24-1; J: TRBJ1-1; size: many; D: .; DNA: TGTGCCACCAGGAGGGGAGATGAGGCTTTCTTT; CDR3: CATRRGDEAFF
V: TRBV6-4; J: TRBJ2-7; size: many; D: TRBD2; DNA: TGTGCCAGCAGTGACCGGGGGGGATCCGGTCTTACGGAGCAGTACTTC; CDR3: CASSDRGGSGLTEQYF
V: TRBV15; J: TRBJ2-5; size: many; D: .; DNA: TGTGCCACCAGCAGAGACAGGAGAGAGACCCAGTACTTC; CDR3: CATSRDRRETQYF